The source of this T cell receptor beta chain is a study of technical replicates of blood from a few donors. TCRdb's table, derived via immunoSEQ multiplex PCR, lists solely in-frame clones and lacks some. The table includes about 59,000 clones, around 93% detected once. Between the trimmed V and J ends, which lost 1 base and 1 base, there was a span of 9 bases. Germline V CDR1 and CDR2: SGHDT, YYEEEE. The CDR3 runs 14 residues. The clonotype was recovered from a human donor in good health. Some clones in this sample may be carry-over from other donors' samples. This chain connects TRBV5-6 to TRBJ2-7; D is undetermined. Specimen: PBMCs. The CDR3 DNA reads as TGTGCCAGCAGCTTGTGGCCAGATTCCTACGAGCAGTACTTC. It encodes CASSLWPDSYEQYF.